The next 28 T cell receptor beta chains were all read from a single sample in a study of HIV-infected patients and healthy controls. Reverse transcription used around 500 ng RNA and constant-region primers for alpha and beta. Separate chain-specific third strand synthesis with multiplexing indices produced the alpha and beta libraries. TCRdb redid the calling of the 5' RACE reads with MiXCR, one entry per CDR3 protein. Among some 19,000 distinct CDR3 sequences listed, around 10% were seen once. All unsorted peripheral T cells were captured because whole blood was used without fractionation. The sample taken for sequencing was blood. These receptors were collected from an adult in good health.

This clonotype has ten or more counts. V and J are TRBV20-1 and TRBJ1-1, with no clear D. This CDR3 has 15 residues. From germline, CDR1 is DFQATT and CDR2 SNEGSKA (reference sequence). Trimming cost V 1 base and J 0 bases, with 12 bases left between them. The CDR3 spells CSARVQTQVNTEAFF. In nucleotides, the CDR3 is TGCAGTGCTAGAGTCCAAACCCAGGTGAACACTGAAGCTTTCTTT.

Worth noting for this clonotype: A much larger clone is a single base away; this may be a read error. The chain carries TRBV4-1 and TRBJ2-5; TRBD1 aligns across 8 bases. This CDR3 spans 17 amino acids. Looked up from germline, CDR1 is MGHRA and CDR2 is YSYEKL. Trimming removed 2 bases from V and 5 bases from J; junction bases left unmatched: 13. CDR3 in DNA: TGCGCCAGCAGCCAAATTCCACCGCAGGGGGCCCGGGAGACCCAGTACTTC. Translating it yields CASSQIPPQGARETQYF.

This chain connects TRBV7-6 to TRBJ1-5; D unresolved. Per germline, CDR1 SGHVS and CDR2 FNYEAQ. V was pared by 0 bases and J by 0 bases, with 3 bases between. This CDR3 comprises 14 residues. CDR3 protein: CASSLAHSNQPQHF. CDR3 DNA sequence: TGTGCCAGCAGCTTAGCGCATAGCAATCAGCCCCAGCATTTT.

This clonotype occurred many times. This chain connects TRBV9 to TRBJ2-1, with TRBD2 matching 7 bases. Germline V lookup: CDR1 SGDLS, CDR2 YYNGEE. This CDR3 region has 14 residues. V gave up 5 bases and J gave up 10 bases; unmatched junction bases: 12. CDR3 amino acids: CASSSPGGDDEQFF. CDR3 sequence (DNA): TGTGCCAGCAGTAGTCCGGGAGGAGACGACGAGCAGTTCTTC. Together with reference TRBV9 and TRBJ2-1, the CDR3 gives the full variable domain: DSGVTQTPKHLITATGQRVTLRCSPRSGDLSVYWYQQSLDQGLQFLIQYYNGEERAKGNILERFSAQQFPDLHSELNLSSLELGDSALYFCASSSPGGDDEQFFGPGTRLTVL.

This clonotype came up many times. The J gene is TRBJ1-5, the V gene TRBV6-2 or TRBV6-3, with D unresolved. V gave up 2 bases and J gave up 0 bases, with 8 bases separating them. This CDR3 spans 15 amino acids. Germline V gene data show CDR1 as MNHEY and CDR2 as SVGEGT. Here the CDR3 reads CASSYDLYSNQPQHF. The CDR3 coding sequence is TGTGCCAGCAGTTACGACCTATATAGCAATCAGCCCCAGCATTTT.

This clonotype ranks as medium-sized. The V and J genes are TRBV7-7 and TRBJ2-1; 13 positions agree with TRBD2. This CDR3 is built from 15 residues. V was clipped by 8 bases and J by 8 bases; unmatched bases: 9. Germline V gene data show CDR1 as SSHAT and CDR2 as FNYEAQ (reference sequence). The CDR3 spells CASSAGLAGMYEQFF. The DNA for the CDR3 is TGTGCCAGCTCCGCGGGACTAGCGGGAATGTATGAGCAGTTCTTC. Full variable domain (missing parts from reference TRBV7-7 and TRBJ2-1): GAGVSQSPRYKVTKRGQDVTLRCDPISSHATLYWYQQALGQGPEFLTYFNYEAQPDKSGLPSDRFSAERPEGSISTLTIQRTEQRDSAMYRCASSAGLAGMYEQFFGPGTRLTVL.

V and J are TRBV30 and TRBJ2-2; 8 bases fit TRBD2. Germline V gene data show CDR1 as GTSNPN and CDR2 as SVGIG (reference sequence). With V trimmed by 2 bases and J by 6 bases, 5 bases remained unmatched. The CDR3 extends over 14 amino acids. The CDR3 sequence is CAWSSGRFSGELFF. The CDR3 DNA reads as TGTGCCTGGAGTAGCGGGAGATTCTCCGGGGAGCTGTTTTTT.

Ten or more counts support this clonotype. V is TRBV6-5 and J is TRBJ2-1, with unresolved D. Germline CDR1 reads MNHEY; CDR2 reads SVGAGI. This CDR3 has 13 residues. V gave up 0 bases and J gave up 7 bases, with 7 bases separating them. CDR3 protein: CASSYSSENEQFF. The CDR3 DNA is TGTGCCAGCAGTTACTCCTCGGAAAATGAGCAGTTCTTC.

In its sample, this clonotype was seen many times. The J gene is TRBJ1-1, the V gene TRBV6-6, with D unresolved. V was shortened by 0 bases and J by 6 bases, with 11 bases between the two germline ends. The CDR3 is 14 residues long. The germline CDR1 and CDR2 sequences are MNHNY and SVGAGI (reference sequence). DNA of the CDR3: TGTGCCAGCAGTTACTCAAGCCGGAGGGCTGAAGCTTTCTTT. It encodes CASSYSSRRAEAFF.

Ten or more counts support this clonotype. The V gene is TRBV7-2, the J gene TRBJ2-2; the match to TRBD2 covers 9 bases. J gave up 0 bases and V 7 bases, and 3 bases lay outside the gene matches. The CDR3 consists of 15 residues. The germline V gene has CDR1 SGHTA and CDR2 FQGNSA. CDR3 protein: CASTRLAANTGELFF. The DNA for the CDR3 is TGTGCCAGCACCCGACTAGCGGCGAACACCGGGGAGCTGTTTTTT.

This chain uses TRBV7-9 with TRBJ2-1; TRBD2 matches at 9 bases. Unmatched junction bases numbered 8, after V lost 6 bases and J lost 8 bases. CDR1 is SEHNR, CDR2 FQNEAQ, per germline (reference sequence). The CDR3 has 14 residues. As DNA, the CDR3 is TGTGCCAGCAGTTTTAGCGGGAGCATCTATGAGCAGTTCTTC. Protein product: CASSFSGSIYEQFF.

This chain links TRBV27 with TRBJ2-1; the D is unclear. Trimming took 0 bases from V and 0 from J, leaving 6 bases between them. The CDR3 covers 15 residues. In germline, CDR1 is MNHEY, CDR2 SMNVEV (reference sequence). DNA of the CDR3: TGTGCCAGCAGTTTATCTGGGAACTCCTACAATGAGCAGTTCTTC. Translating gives CASSLSGNSYNEQFF.

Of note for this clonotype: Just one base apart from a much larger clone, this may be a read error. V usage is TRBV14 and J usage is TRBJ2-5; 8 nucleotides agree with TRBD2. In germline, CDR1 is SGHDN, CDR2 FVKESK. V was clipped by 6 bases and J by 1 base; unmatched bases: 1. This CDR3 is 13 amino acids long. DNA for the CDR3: TGTGCCAGCAGGCTAGCGGGCCAAGAGACCCAGTACTTC. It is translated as CASRLAGQETQYF.

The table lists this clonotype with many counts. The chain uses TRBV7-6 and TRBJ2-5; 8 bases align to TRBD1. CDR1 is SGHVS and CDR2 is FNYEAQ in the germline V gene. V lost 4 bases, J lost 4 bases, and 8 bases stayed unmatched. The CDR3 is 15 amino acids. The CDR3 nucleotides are TGTGCCAGCAGCTCCGAGACAGGGGTGAGAGAGACCCAGTACTTC. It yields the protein CASSSETGVRETQYF.

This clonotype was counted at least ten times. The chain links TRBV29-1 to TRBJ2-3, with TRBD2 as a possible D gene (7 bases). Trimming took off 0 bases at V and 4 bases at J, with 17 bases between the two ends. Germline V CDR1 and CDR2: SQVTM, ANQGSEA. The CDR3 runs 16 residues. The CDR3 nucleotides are TGCAGCGTTGAAGATCTTGGCAGAGGGGGGGCAGATACGCAGTATTTT. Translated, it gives CSVEDLGRGGADTQYF.

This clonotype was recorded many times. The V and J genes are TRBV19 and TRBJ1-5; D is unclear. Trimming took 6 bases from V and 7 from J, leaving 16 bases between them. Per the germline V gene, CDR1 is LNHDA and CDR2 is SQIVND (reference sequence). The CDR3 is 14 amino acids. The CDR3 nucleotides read TGTGCCAGTAGGGTCCCCAGGACGGGGCAGCCCCAGCATTTT. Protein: CASRVPRTGQPQHF.

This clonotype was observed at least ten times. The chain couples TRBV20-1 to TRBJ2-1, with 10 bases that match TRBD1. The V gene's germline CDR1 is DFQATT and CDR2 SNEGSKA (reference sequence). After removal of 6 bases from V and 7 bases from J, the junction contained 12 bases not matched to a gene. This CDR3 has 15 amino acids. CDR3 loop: CSASDRGHGVNEQFF. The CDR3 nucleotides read TGCAGTGCCTCCGACAGGGGGCACGGAGTGAATGAGCAGTTCTTC.

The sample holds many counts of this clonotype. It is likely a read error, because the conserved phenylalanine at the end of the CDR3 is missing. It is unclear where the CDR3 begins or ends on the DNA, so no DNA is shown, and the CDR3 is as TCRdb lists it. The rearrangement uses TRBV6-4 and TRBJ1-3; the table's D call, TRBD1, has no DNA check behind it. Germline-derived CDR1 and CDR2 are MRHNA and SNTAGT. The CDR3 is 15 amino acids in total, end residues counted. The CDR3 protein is CASSDSHPVRRPLPD.

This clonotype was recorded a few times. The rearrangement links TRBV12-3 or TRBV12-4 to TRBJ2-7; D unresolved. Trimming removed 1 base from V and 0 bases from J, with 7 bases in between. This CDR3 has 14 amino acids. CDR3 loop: CASSLVESSYEQYF. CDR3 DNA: TGTGCCAGCAGTTTAGTAGAGAGCTCCTACGAGCAGTACTTC.

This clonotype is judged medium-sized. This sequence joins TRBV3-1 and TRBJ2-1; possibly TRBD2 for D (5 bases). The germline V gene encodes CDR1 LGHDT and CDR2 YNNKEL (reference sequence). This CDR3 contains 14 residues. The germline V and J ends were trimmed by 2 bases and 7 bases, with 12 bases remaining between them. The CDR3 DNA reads TGTGCCAGCAGCCAATCATTAGCGTCTAATGAGCAGTTCTTC. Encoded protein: CASSQSLASNEQFF.

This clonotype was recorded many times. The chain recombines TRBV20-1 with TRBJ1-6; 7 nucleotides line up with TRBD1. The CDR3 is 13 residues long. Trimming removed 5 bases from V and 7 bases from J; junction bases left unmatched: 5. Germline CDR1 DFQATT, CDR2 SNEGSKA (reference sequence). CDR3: CSASDRLNSPLHF. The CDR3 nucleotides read TGCAGTGCTTCGGACAGGCTGAATTCACCCCTCCACTTT.

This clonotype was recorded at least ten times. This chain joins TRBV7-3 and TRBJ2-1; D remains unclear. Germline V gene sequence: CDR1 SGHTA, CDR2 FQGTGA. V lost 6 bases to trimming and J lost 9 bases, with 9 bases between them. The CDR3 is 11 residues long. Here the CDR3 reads CASRSYGEQFF. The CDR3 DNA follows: TGTGCCAGCAGGTCTTATGGTGAGCAGTTCTTC.

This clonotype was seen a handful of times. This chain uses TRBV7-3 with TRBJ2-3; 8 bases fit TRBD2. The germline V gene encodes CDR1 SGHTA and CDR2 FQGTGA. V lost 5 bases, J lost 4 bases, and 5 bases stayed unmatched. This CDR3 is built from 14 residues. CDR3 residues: CASSRTTSADTQYF. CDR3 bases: TGTGCCAGCAGCCGGACGACTAGCGCAGATACGCAGTATTTT.

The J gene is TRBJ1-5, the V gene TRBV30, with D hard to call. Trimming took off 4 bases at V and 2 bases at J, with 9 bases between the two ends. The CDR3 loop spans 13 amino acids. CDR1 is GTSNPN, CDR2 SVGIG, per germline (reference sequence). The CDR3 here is CAWKDGGNQPQHF. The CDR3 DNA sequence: TGTGCCTGGAAGGATGGCGGCAATCAGCCCCAGCATTTT.

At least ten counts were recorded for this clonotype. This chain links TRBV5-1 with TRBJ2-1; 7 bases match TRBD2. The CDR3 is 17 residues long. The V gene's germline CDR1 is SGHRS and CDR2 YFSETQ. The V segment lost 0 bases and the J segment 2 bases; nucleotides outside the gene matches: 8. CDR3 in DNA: TGCGCCAGCAGCTTGGGAGCTAGCGGAGGGGCCTACAATGAGCAGTTCTTC. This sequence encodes CASSLGASGGAYNEQFF. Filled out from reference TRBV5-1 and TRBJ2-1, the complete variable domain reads KAGVTQTPRYLIKTRGQQVTLSCSPISGHRSVSWYQQTPGQGLQFLFEYFSETQRNKGNFPGRFSGRQFSNSRSEMNVSTLELGDSALYLCASSLGASGGAYNEQFFGPGTRLTVL.

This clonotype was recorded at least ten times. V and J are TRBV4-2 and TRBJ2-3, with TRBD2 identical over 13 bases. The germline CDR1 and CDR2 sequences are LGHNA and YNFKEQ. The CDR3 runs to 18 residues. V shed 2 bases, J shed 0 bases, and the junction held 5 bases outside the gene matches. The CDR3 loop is CASSQSLAGGPSTDTQYF. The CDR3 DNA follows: TGTGCCAGCAGCCAATCACTAGCGGGGGGGCCTAGCACAGATACGCAGTATTTT.

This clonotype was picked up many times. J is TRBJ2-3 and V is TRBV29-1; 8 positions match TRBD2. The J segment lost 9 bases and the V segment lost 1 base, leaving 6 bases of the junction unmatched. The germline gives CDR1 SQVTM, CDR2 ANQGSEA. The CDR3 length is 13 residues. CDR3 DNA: TGCAGCGTTGAAGTCGGGGGGGCGGAGACGCAGTATTTT. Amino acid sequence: CSVEVGGAETQYF.

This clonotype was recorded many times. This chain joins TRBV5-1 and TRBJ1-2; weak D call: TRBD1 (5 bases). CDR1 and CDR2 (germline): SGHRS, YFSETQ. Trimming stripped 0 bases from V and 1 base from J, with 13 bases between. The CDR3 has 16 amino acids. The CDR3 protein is CASSLAYSTVNYGYTF. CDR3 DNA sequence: TGCGCCAGCAGCTTGGCCTATTCGACAGTTAACTATGGCTACACCTTC.